This T cell receptor (beta chain) came from a study of T-cell memory formation after mild COVID-19. Study conclusions and caveats: Contracting CD8+ clones were enriched in EMRA, CD4+ mainly in CM and EM. Balance between CD4 and CD8 was seen in clones contracting day 15 to 85, and a CD4+ lean was seen in later expanders.

In its sample, this clonotype was seen a few times. Antigen: not known. TCRdb called the 5' RACE reads again in MiXCR, with one record for every CDR3 protein. The sample lists some 320,000 distinct CDR3 sequences, roughly an eighth occurring once. Sequencing used PBMCs or a T cell subset sorted from them (not recorded which). This TCR came from a man younger than 35 who had mild COVID-19 (a few samples of this study predate the infection). Cell type and time point are not known.

CDR3 in DNA: TGTGCCAGCAGTTCAGGCGGGACTAGCGGGAGGAAGCAGTTCTTC. Its translation is CASSSGGTSGRKQFF. The rearrangement joins TRBV27 to TRBJ2-1, with 15 bases identical to TRBD2. V lost 4 bases, J lost 11 bases, and 6 bases stayed unmatched. The CDR3 has 15 residues. Germline CDR1 and CDR2: MNHEY and SMNVEV (reference sequence).